One sample yielded the 4 T cell receptor beta chains listed below, sequenced in a study of human T cells and chemical hapten exposure. Time point denoted: patch test 1, 2 weeks after DPC sensitization. Treatment reported: therapeutic diphenylcyclopropenone sensitization with weekly scalp DPC. MiXCR was run by TCRdb on the RACE reads, yielding one entry per CDR3 protein. The sample includes 75,000 to 95,000 distinct CDR3 sequences, 12% of them seen just once. Source: whole blood, taken in connection with sensitization to the hapten diphenylcyclopropenone (DPC). These receptors were collected from a woman aged 60-75 years with alopecia areata. Some clones in this sample may be carry-over from other donors' samples.

This clonotype was seen a handful of times. The V and J genes are TRBV7-3 and TRBJ2-1, with 8 bases identical to TRBD2. The CDR3 contains 15 residues. Germline assignment: CDR1 SGHTA and CDR2 FQGTGA. Unmatched junction bases numbered 10, after V lost 5 bases and J lost 7 bases. The CDR3 reads CASSKAGGLGNEQFF. In DNA, the CDR3 is TGTGCCAGCAGCAAGGCGGGAGGATTGGGGAATGAGCAGTTCTTC.

This clonotype has a count of ten or more. The chain combines TRBV24-1 with TRBJ2-1, with 7 bases matching TRBD2. Germline CDR1 reads KGHDR; CDR2 reads SFDVKD. CDR3 length equals 17 residues. The J segment lost 10 bases and the V segment lost 5 bases, leaving 19 bases of the junction unmatched. The chain's CDR3 is CATSVGGPGTTPSEQFF. CDR3 DNA sequence: TGTGCCACCAGTGTCGGGGGTCCCGGGACTACCCCCTCAGAGCAGTTCTTC.

The chain carries TRBV19 and TRBJ2-7; D unclear. The V gene's germline CDR1 is LNHDA and CDR2 SQIVND (reference sequence). CDR3 length: 13 amino acids. V lost 3 bases to trimming and J lost 1 base, with 7 bases between them. The CDR3 loop is CASSIGRSYEQYF. The CDR3 region has the DNA TGTGCCAGTAGTATCGGCCGATCCTACGAGCAGTACTTC.

The chain carries TRBV7-3 and TRBJ2-3, with 8 bases lining up with TRBD2. This CDR3 is built from 14 residues. Germline-derived CDR1 and CDR2 are SGHTA and FQGTGA. The J segment lost 12 bases and the V segment lost 4 bases, leaving 12 bases of the junction unmatched. The CDR3: CASSSSVAGRTQYF. DNA of the CDR3: TGTGCCAGCAGCTCCTCGGTAGCGGGGCGGACTCAGTATTTT.